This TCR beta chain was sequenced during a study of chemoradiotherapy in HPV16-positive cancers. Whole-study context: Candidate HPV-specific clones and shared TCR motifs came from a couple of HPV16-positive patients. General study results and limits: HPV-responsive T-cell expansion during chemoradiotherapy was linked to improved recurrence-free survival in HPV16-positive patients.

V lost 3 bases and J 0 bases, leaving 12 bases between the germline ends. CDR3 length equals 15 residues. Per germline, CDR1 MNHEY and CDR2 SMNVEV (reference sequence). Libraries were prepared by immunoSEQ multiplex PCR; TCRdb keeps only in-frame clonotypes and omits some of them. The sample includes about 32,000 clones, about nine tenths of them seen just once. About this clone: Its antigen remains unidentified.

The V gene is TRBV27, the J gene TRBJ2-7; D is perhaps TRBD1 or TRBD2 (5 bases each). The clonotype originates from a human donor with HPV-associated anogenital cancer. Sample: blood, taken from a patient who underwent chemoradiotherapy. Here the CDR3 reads CASSFSGTHSYEQYF. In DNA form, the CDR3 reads TGTGCCAGCAGTTTCTCCGGGACCCACTCCTACGAGCAGTACTTC.